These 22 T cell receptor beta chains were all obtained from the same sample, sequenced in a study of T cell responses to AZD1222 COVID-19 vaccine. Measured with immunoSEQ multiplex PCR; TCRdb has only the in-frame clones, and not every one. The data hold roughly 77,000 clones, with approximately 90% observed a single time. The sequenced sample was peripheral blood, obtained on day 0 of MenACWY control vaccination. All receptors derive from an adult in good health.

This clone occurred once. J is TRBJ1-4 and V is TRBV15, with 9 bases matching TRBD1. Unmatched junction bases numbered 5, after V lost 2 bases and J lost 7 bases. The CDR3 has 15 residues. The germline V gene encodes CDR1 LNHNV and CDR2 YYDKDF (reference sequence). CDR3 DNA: TGTGCCACCAGCAGAACGGGACAGGGTTTTGAAAAACTGTTTTTT. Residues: CATSRTGQGFEKLFF.

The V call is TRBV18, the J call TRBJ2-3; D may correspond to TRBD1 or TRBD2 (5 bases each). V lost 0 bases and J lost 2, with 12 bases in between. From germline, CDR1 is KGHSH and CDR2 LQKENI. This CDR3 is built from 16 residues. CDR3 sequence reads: CASSPPLLGDTDTQYF. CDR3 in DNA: TGTGCCAGCTCACCACCGCTACTAGGGGACACAGATACGCAGTATTTT.

CDR3 bases: TGTGCCAGCAGCTTAGCGAGGAAAGAGACCCAGTACTTC. This translates into CASSLARKETQYF. The V gene is TRBV7-8, the J gene TRBJ2-5; D is undetermined. Germline CDR1 SGHVS, CDR2 FQNEAQ. This CDR3 has 13 amino acids. Trimming removed 0 bases from V and 3 bases from J, with 5 bases in between. Variable domain in full (rest from reference TRBV7-8 and TRBJ2-5): GAGVSQSPRYKVAKRGQDVALRCDPISGHVSLFWYQQALGQGPEFLTYFQNEAQLDKSGLPSDRFFAERPEGSVSTLKIQRTQQEDSAVYLCASSLARKETQYFGPGTRLLVL.

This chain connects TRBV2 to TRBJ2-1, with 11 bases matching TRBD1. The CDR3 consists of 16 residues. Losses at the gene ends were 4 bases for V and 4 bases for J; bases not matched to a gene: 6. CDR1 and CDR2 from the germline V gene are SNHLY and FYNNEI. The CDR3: CASSGTGGGNYNEQFF. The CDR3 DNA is TGTGCCAGCAGTGGGACAGGGGGCGGGAATTACAATGAGCAGTTCTTC.

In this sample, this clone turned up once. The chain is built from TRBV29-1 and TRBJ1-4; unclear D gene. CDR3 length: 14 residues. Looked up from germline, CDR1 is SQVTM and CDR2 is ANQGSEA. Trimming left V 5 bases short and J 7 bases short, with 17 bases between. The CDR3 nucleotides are TGCAGCGTTCTTCCTACGTGGGGAGGTGAAAAACTGTTTTTT. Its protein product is CSVLPTWGGEKLFF.

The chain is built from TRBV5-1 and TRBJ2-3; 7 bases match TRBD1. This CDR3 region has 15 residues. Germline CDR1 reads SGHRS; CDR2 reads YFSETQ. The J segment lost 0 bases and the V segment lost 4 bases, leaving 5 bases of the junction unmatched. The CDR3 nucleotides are TGCGCCAGCAGCCCGGGACAGACTAGCACAGATACGCAGTATTTT. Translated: CASSPGQTSTDTQYF.

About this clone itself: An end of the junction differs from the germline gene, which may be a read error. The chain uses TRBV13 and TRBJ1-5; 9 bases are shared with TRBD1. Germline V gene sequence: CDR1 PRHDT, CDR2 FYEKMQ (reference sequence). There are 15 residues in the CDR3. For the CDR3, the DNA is TGTGCCAGCAGCCTAGGACAGGGGAGCAATCAGCCCCAGCATTTT. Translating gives CASSLGQGSNQPQHF.

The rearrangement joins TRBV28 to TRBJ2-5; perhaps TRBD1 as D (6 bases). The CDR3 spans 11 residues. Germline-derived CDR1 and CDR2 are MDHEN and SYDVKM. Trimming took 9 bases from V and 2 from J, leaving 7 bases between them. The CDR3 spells CASTGQETQYF. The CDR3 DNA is TGTGCCAGTACAGGGCAAGAGACCCAGTACTTC.

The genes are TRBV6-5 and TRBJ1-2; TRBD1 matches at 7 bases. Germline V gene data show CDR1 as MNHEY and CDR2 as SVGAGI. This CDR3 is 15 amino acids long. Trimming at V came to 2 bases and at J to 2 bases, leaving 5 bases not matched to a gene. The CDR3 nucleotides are TGTGCCAGCAGTTACGGGGGACAGAGCAACTATGGCTACACCTTC. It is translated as CASSYGGQSNYGYTF.

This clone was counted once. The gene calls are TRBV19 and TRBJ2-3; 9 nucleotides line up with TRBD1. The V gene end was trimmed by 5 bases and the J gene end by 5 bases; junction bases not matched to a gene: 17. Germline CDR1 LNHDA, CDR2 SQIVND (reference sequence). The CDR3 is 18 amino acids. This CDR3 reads CASSAQGGQGGLGDTQYF. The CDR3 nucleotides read TGTGCCAGTAGTGCCCAGGGGGGACAGGGAGGGTTAGGAGATACGCAGTATTTT.

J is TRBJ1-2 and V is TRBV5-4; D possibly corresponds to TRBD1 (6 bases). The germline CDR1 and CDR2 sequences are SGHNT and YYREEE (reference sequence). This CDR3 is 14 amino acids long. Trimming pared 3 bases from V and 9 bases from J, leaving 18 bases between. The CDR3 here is CASSSSGHGLSYTF. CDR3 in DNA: TGTGCCAGCAGCTCCTCGGGACACGGCCTAAGCTACACCTTC.

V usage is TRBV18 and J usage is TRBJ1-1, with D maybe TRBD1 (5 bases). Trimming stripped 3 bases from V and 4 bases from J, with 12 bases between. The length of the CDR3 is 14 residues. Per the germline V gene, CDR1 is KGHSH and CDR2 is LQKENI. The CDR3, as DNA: TGTGCCAGCTCACCGGCGGGGGTTGGCACTGAAGCTTTCTTT. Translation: CASSPAGVGTEAFF. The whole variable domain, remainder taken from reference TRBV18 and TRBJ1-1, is NAGVMQNPRHLVRRRGQEARLRCSPMKGHSHVYWYRQLPEEGLKFMVYLQKENIIDESGMPKERFSAEFPKEGPSILRIQQVVRGDSAAYFCASSPAGVGTEAFFGQGTRLTVV.

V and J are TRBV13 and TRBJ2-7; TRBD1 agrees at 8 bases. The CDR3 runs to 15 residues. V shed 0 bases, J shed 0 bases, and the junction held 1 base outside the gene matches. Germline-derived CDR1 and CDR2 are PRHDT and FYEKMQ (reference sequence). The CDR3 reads CASSLGQGASYEQYF. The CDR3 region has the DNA TGTGCCAGCAGCTTAGGGCAGGGGGCCTCCTACGAGCAGTACTTC.

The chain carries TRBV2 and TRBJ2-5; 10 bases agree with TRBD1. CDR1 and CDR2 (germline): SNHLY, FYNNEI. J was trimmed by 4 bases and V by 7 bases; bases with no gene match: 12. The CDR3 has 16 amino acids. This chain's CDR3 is CASKARDRGILETQYF. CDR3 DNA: TGTGCCAGCAAGGCCAGGGACAGGGGTATTCTAGAGACCCAGTACTTC.

The CDR3 sequence is CATSENRHNSPLHF. The CDR3 nucleotides read TGTGCCACCAGTGAGAACCGGCATAATTCACCCCTCCACTTT. The V and J genes are TRBV24-1 and TRBJ1-6, with D hard to call. V lost 4 bases and J 5 bases, leaving 8 bases between the germline ends. From germline, CDR1 is KGHDR and CDR2 SFDVKD. This CDR3 has 14 residues.

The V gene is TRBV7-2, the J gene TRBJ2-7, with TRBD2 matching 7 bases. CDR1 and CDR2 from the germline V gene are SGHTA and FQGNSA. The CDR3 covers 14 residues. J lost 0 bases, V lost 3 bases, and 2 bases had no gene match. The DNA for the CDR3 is TGTGCCAGCAGCTTCGCGGGAGCCTCCTACGAGCAGTACTTC. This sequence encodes CASSFAGASYEQYF.

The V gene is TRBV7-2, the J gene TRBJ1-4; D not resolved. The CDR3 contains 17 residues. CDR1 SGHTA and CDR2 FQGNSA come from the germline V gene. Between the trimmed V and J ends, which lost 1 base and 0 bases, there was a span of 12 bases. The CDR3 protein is CASSLVGGLATNEKLFF. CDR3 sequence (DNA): TGTGCCAGCAGCTTAGTCGGCGGTCTTGCAACTAATGAAAAACTGTTTTTT.

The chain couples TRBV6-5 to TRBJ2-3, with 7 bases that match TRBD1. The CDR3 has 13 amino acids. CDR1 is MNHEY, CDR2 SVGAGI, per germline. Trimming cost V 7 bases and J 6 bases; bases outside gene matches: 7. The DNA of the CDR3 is TGTGCCAGCACCCGACAGGGTTTGGATACGCAGTATTTT. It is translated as CASTRQGLDTQYF.

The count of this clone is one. The CDR3 DNA reads TGTGCCAGCAGACCATTGCAGCGGGGGGGCGTAGCAGATACGCAGTATTTT. It specifies CASRPLQRGGVADTQYF. The chain carries TRBV14 and TRBJ2-3; TRBD2 matches at 10 bases. Germline-derived CDR1 and CDR2 are SGHDN and FVKESK. The CDR3 loop spans 17 amino acids. After removal of 6 bases from V and 4 bases from J, the junction contained 13 bases not matched to a gene.

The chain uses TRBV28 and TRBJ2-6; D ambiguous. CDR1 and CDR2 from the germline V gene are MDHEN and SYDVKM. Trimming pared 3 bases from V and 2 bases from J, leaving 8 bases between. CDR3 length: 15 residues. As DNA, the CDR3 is TGTGCCAGCAGTTTGCAAGGTACTGGGGCCAACGTCCTGACTTTC. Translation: CASSLQGTGANVLTF.

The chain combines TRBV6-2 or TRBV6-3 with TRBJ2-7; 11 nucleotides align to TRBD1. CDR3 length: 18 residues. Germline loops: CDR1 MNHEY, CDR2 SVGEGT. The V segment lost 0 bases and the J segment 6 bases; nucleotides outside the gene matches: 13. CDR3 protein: CASSYSIQADRGRGEQYF. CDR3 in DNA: TGTGCCAGCAGTTACTCGATCCAGGCGGACAGGGGGCGCGGCGAGCAGTACTTC.

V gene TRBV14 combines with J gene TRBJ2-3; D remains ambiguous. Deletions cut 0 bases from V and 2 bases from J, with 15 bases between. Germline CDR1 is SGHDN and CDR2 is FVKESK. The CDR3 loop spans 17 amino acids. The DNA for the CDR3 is TGTGCCAGCAGCCAAGATTTCGGGTTGGGTCTCACAGATACGCAGTATTTT. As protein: CASSQDFGLGLTDTQYF.